The 22 T cell receptor beta chains below all came from one sample that was sequenced in a study of T cell responses to AZD1222 COVID-19 vaccine. This table comes from immunoSEQ multiplex PCR, and its TCRdb copy is limited to in-frame clones, with some not included. The table lists 200,000 to 250,000 clones, about 94% of them singletons, with approximately 1.7% in the top ten. Material: peripheral blood, obtained 28 days after the second dose of the MenACWY control vaccine. Source of these receptors: an adult who received the MenACWY meningococcal vaccine as a control.

The CDR3 sequence is CASSQDRTVASTDTQYF. The CDR3 region has the DNA TGCGCCAGCAGCCAAGATCGGACGGTCGCTAGCACAGATACGCAGTATTTT. The chain links TRBV4-1 to TRBJ2-3; D remains unclear. Trimming stripped 0 bases from V and 0 bases from J, with 13 bases between. CDR3 length: 17 residues. CDR1 is MGHRA, CDR2 YSYEKL, per germline.

The chain combines TRBV3-1 (or the pseudogene TRBV3-2) with TRBJ1-2; D possibly corresponds to TRBD1 (5 bases). This CDR3 region has 14 residues. The germline CDR1 and CDR2 sequences are LGHDT and YNNKEL (reference sequence). V lost 5 bases and J 4 bases, leaving 14 bases between the germline ends. CDR3 coding DNA: TGTGCCAGCAGCAGACCCGGGACGGGCTATGGCTACACCTTC. Its translation: CASSRPGTGYGYTF.

Concerning this clone: At the DNA level, this CDR3 is encoded by other sequences in the same sample as well. The DNA of the CDR3 is TGTGCCAGCAGTTTAGCGGGCTACGAGCAGTACTTC. Amino acid sequence: CASSLAGYEQYF. The chain carries TRBV28 and TRBJ2-7; a possible D gene is TRBD2 (5 bases). CDR1 MDHEN and CDR2 SYDVKM come from the germline V gene. Trimming cost V 2 bases and J 3 bases, with 5 bases left between them. The CDR3 length is 12 residues.

The V call is TRBV5-1, the J call TRBJ2-7; D is possibly TRBD2 (6 bases). V lost 0 bases and J lost 7, with 11 bases in between. The CDR3 has 13 residues. The V gene's germline CDR1 is SGHRS and CDR2 YFSETQ. In nucleotides, the CDR3 is TGCGCCAGCAGCTTGGGACTAGGGGAGGAGCAGTACTTC. Its translation: CASSLGLGEEQYF. Full variable domain (missing parts from reference TRBV5-1 and TRBJ2-7): KAGVTQTPRYLIKTRGQQVTLSCSPISGHRSVSWYQQTPGQGLQFLFEYFSETQRNKGNFPGRFSGRQFSNSRSEMNVSTLELGDSALYLCASSLGLGEEQYFGPGTRLTVT.

The V gene is TRBV3-1 (or the pseudogene TRBV3-2), the J gene TRBJ2-4; tentatively, D is TRBD2 (5 bases). Per germline, CDR1 LGHDT and CDR2 YNNKEL (reference sequence). The CDR3 covers 14 residues. Between the trimmed V and J ends, which lost 4 bases and 6 bases, there was a span of 13 bases. The CDR3 bases are TGTGCCAGCAGCCTGACTCGGGGTACAAACATTCAGTACTTC. Protein sequence: CASSLTRGTNIQYF.

The chain links TRBV21-1 to TRBJ2-7. TRBV21-1 is labeled a pseudogene. This CDR3 spans 18 amino acids. CDR3: CASSTNQPPEGHPDGQYF. CDR3 coding DNA: TGTGCCAGCAGTACGAACCAACCCCCTGAGGGGCACCCTGACGGGCAGTACTTC.

The V and J genes are TRBV12-3 or TRBV12-4 and TRBJ2-1; D is unclear. V dropped 3 bases and J dropped 6 bases, with 9 bases sitting between them. The CDR3 length is 13 residues. The CDR3 DNA sequence: TGTGCCAGCAGTTTGGCCACCTTCAATGAGCAGTTCTTC. It is translated as CASSLATFNEQFF.

The chain uses TRBV6-5 and TRBJ1-5, with 8 bases aligning to TRBD1. The CDR3 runs 14 residues. Looked up from germline, CDR1 is MNHEY and CDR2 is SVGAGI. Trimming at V came to 8 bases and at J to 6 bases, leaving 9 bases not matched to a gene. CDR3 protein: CASRPRDRIQPQHF. As DNA, the CDR3 is TGTGCCAGCCGTCCGCGGGACAGGATTCAGCCCCAGCATTTT.

The gene calls are TRBV7-9 and TRBJ2-3; D is uncertain. Germline CDR1 SEHNR, CDR2 FQNEAQ (reference sequence). V was shortened by 5 bases and J by 6 bases, with 9 bases between the two germline ends. The CDR3 spans 12 residues. DNA for the CDR3: TGTGCCAGCAGCCAAAATGGGGATACGCAGTATTTT. Protein: CASSQNGDTQYF.

This clone was picked up a small number of times. This sequence joins TRBV27 and TRBJ2-5; no clear D gene. This CDR3 is built from 16 residues. Germline CDR1 is MNHEY and CDR2 is SMNVEV (reference sequence). The ends were cut back, 2 bases at V and 3 bases at J, with 16 bases in the middle. CDR3 region: CASSLGWAEVEETQYF. The CDR3 DNA reads TGTGCCAGCAGTTTAGGCTGGGCCGAAGTTGAAGAGACCCAGTACTTC.

The V call is TRBV3-1 (or the pseudogene TRBV3-2), the J call TRBJ1-2, with TRBD1 identical over 9 bases. V lost 2 bases and J lost 4; bases outside the gene matches: 8. CDR3 length: 16 residues. The germline CDR1 and CDR2 sequences are LGHDT and YNNKEL (reference sequence). CDR3 residues: CASSQTPGQGSYGYTF. Here the CDR3 DNA reads TGTGCCAGCAGCCAAACCCCGGGACAGGGTTCCTATGGCTACACCTTC.

J is TRBJ1-2 and V is TRBV19, with TRBD1 matching over 7 bases. V dropped 1 base and J dropped 6; count of bases not matched to a gene: 5. The CDR3 runs 14 residues. The germline gives CDR1 LNHDA, CDR2 SQIVND (reference sequence). The CDR3 sequence is CASSIGAGGNGYTF. CDR3 in DNA: TGTGCCAGTAGTATAGGAGCAGGGGGAAATGGCTACACCTTC.

The genes are TRBV9 and TRBJ2-1; 7 bases agree with TRBD2. The CDR3 totals 15 residues. Germline values: CDR1 SGDLS, CDR2 YYNGEE. J was trimmed by 3 bases and V by 0 bases; bases with no gene match: 3. CDR3 loop: CASSVGGSYYNEQFF. The CDR3 nucleotides read TGTGCCAGCAGCGTAGGCGGGAGTTACTACAATGAGCAGTTCTTC.

The genes are TRBV6-5 and TRBJ1-5; TRBD1 matches at 9 bases. The CDR3 runs to 15 residues. Germline CDR1 is MNHEY and CDR2 is SVGAGI. Trimming took 2 bases from V and 7 from J; bases not matched to a gene: 6. The CDR3 here is CASSYAWTGEQPQHF. The CDR3 DNA reads TGTGCCAGCAGTTACGCGTGGACAGGGGAGCAGCCCCAGCATTTT.

This clone was seen a handful of times. The CDR3 nucleotides are TGTGCCAACCCACCGGGACAGTTCCCTCCCTACGAGCAGTACTTC. Its translation is CANPPGQFPPYEQYF. The J gene is TRBJ2-7, the V gene TRBV6-4; 7 nucleotides match TRBD1. Germline values: CDR1 MRHNA, CDR2 SNTAGT. CDR3 length: 15 amino acids. The ends lost 10 bases at V and 2 bases at J; junction bases unmatched: 14.

V is TRBV19 and J is TRBJ2-7; 9 bases match TRBD2. Per the germline V gene, CDR1 is LNHDA and CDR2 is SQIVND (reference sequence). The CDR3 totals 13 residues. V shed 9 bases, J shed 6 bases, and the junction held 9 bases outside the gene matches. CDR3 sequence: CASRRAGGSEQYF. DNA for the CDR3: TGTGCCAGCCGGCGAGCGGGAGGTTCCGAGCAGTACTTC.

The rearrangement uses TRBV27 and TRBJ2-5; no definite D call. Germline CDR1 and CDR2: MNHEY and SMNVEV (reference sequence). This CDR3 has 13 amino acids. Trimming pared 5 bases from V and 0 bases from J, leaving 7 bases between. CDR3 residues: CASSLKYQETQYF. The CDR3 DNA reads TGTGCCAGCAGTCTCAAGTACCAAGAGACCCAGTACTTC.

The rearrangement links TRBV19 to TRBJ1-4; D is unresolved. The V gene's germline CDR1 is LNHDA and CDR2 SQIVND (reference sequence). The CDR3 contains 13 residues. V lost 3 bases and J 7 bases, leaving 9 bases between the germline ends. The CDR3 loop reads CASSMTWVEKLFF. The CDR3, as DNA: TGTGCCAGTAGTATGACCTGGGTTGAAAAACTGTTTTTT.

The rearrangement uses TRBV5-6 and TRBJ2-3; D is uncertain. V was clipped by 3 bases and J by 4 bases, with 3 bases between them. Germline CDR1 SGHDT, CDR2 YYEEEE. This CDR3 has 11 amino acids. The CDR3 here is CASSWADTQYF. CDR3 DNA: TGTGCCAGCAGCTGGGCAGATACGCAGTATTTT.

This clone was seen just once. The chain couples TRBV27 to TRBJ2-7; no firm D call. V lost 2 bases and J lost 1, with 9 bases in between. Germline V gene lookup returns CDR1 MNHEY and CDR2 SMNVEV (reference sequence). There are 14 residues in the CDR3. CDR3 sequence: CASSLGGRSYEQYF. CDR3 in DNA: TGTGCCAGCAGTTTAGGCGGCCGATCCTACGAGCAGTACTTC.

The chain combines TRBV7-3 with TRBJ2-5; D is unresolved. CDR3 size: 14 residues. Germline V CDR1 and CDR2: SGHTA, FQGTGA. V was cut by 4 bases and J by 5 bases, with 14 bases left in between. In DNA, the CDR3 is TGTGCCAGCAGCTCACCACCCCGGTGGGAGACCCAGTACTTC. Its protein is CASSSPPRWETQYF.

This chain connects TRBV28 to TRBJ1-1, with D perhaps matching TRBD1 (5 bases). Per the germline V gene, CDR1 is MDHEN and CDR2 is SYDVKM. V dropped 3 bases and J dropped 6 bases, with 20 bases sitting between them. This CDR3 spans 16 amino acids. Here the CDR3 DNA reads TGTGCCAGCAGTTTGGGGACCCTCAGGTTATCCCCTGAAGCTTTCTTT. This sequence encodes CASSLGTLRLSPEAFF.